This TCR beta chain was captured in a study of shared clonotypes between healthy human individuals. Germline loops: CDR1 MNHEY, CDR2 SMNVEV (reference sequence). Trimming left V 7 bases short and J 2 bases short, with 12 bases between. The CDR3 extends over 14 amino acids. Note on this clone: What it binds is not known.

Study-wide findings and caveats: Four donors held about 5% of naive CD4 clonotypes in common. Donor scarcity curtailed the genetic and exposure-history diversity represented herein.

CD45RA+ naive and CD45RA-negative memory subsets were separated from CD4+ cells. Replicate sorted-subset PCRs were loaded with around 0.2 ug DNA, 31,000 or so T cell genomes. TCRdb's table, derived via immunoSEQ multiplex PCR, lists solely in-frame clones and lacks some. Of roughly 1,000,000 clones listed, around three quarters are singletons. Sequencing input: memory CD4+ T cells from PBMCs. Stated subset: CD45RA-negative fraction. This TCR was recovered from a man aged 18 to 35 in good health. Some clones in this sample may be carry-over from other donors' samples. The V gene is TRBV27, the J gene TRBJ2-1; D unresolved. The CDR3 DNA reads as TGTGCCAGCACTGGCACCCCTCCCTACAATGAGCAGTTCTTC. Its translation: CASTGTPPYNEQFF.